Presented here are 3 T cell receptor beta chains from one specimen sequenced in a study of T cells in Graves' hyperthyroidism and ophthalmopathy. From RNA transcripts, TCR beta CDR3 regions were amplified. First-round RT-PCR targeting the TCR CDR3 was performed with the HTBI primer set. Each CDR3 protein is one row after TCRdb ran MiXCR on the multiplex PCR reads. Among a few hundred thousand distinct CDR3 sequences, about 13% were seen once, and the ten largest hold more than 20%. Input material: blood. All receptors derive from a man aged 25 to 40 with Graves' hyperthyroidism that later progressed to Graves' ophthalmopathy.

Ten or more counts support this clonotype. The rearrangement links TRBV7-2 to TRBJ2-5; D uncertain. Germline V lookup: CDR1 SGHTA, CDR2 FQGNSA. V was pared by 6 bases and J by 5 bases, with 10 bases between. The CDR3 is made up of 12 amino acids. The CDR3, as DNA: TGTGCCAGCAGTCCTCTCTGGGAGACCCAGTACTTC. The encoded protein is CASSPLWETQYF.

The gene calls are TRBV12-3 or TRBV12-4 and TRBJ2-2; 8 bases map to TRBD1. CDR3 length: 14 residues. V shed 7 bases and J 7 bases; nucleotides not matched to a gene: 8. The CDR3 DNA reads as TGTGCCAGCACCATGGACAGGGCAGGCGGGGAGCTGTTTTTT. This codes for CASTMDRAGGELFF.

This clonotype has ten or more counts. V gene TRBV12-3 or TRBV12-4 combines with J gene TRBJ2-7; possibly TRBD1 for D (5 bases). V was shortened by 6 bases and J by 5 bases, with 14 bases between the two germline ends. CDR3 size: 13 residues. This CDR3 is CASSQTGFNEQYF. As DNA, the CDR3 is TGTGCCAGCAGCCAAACAGGTTTCAACGAGCAGTACTTC.